This is a list of T cell receptor beta chains from one sample in a study of T cells in Graves' hyperthyroidism and ophthalmopathy. TCRdb used MiXCR to reprocess the multiplex PCR reads, holding one entry per CDR3 protein. The repertoire has approximately 400,000 distinct CDR3 sequences, roughly 14% of them found once; the top ten carry 20%. Sequencing used blood. These receptors came from a man aged 30-40 years with Graves' hyperthyroidism that later progressed to Graves' ophthalmopathy. The CDR3 runs from the conserved cysteine through the conserved F or W. D genes are given only for firm matches. Clone size is not always given. Where it is, it says once, few, many or a class for expanded clones.

clone_size | j_call | v_call | d_call | cdr3_aa | cdr3_nt
many | TRBJ1-5 | TRBV15 | NA | CATSRDRSNQPQHF | TGTGCCACCAGCAGAGATCGCTCCAATCAGCCCCAGCATTTT
many | TRBJ1-5 | TRBV20-1 | NA | CSASQPQHF | TGCAGTGCGTCTCAGCCCCAGCATTTT
NA | TRBJ1-3 | TRBV9 | NA | CASSVGGENTIYF | TGTGCCAGCAGCGTAGGAGGGGAAAACACCATATATTTT
few | TRBJ2-1 | TRBV24-1 | TRBD1 | CATSDSWTGSEQFF | TGTGCCACCAGTGATTCCTGGACAGGGAGTGAGCAGTTCTTC
NA | TRBJ1-3 | TRBV30 | NA | CAWSRSVGGNTIYF | TGTGCCTGGAGTCGTTCGGTGGGTGGAAACACCATATATTTT
many | TRBJ1-2 | TRBV24-1 | TRBD1 | CATSDWTGGSLSYTF | TGTGCCACCAGTGATTGGACAGGGGGGTCTTTGAGCTACACCTTC
NA | TRBJ1-4 | TRBV20-1 | TRBD1 | CSARDMDRDEKLFF | TGCAGTGCTAGAGATATGGACAGGGATGAAAAACTGTTTTTT
many | TRBJ2-3 | TRBV20-1 | TRBD2 | CSGSGVRPDTQYF | TGCAGTGGTAGCGGGGTCCGCCCAGATACGCAGTATTTT
NA | TRBJ1-5 | TRBV7-2 | NA | CASSLGGVGQPQHF | TGTGCCAGCAGCTTAGGGGGGGTGGGTCAGCCCCAGCATTTT
NA | TRBJ2-1 | TRBV29-1 | NA | CSVHQNPGVYNEQFF | TGCAGCGTTCACCAAAACCCTGGGGTCTACAATGAGCAGTTCTTC
NA | TRBJ1-5 | TRBV6-1 | TRBD1 | CASSGRDRGSNQPQHF | TGTGCCAGCAGTGGCCGTGACAGGGGGTCCAATCAGCCCCAGCATTTT
many | TRBJ2-7 | TRBV5-1 | NA | CASSQDRIHEQYF | TGCGCCAGCAGCCAAGACAGGATCCACGAGCAGTACTTC
many | TRBJ2-3 | TRBV3-1 | TRBD1 | CASLGQGLTDTQYF | TGTGCCAGCTTGGGACAGGGATTAACAGATACGCAGTATTTT
few | TRBJ2-2 | TRBV4-1 | NA | CASKWQGQSGELFF | TGCGCCAGCAAGTGGCAGGGGCAGAGCGGGGAGCTGTTTTTT
few | TRBJ2-1 | TRBV14 | TRBD1 | CASSWTGTYNEQFF | TGTGCCAGCAGCTGGACAGGGACATACAATGAGCAGTTCTTC
many | TRBJ1-1 | TRBV6-1 | TRBD1 | CASSEGRQGRRNTEAFF | TGTGCCAGCAGTGAAGGCAGACAGGGGAGACGGAACACTGAAGCTTTCTTT
NA | TRBJ2-2 | TRBV15 | NA | CATSRGLGRLNTGELFF | TGTGCCACCAGCAGAGGGTTGGGCAGGTTGAACACCGGGGAGCTGTTTTTT
NA | TRBJ2-2 | TRBV5-6 | TRBD2 | CASSPFSGGSTGELFF | TGTGCCAGCAGCCCCTTTAGCGGGGGGTCCACCGGGGAGCTGTTTTTT
many | TRBJ2-3 | TRBV6-1 | TRBD1 | CASSAQGQGSTDTQYF | TGTGCCAGCAGTGCACAAGGACAGGGGAGCACAGATACGCAGTATTTT
NA | TRBJ2-5 | TRBV18 | NA | CASSPGPGWETQYF | TGTGCCAGCTCACCAGGGCCAGGCTGGGAGACCCAGTACTTC
many | TRBJ2-3 | TRBV29-1 | NA | CSVRAPVTDTQYF | TGCAGCGTTAGGGCTCCTGTAACAGATACGCAGTATTTT
NA | TRBJ1-2 | TRBV5-1 | NA | CASSFDNGFGGYTF | TGCGCCAGCAGCTTCGACAACGGCTTTGGTGGCTACACCTTC
many | TRBJ2-5 | TRBV7-6 | TRBD1 | CASSFSTGGGETQYF | TGTGCCAGCAGCTTCTCGACAGGGGGCGGAGAGACCCAGTACTTC
NA | TRBJ2-4 | TRBV5-5 | TRBD1 | CASSSDRARDGHIQYF | TGTGCCAGCAGCTCGGACAGGGCGCGCGATGGCCACATTCAGTACTTC
NA | TRBJ1-2 | TRBV3-1 | TRBD1 | CASSQDKPGQGAYGYTF | TGTGCCAGCAGCCAAGATAAGCCGGGACAGGGGGCCTATGGCTACACCTTC
few | TRBJ1-5 | TRBV7-8 | NA | CASSLEGVYSNQPQHF | TGTGCCAGCAGCTTAGAAGGGGTGTATAGCAATCAGCCCCAGCATTTT
many | TRBJ2-4 | TRBV27 | TRBD1 | CASSLWRPGRGSNIQYF | TGTGCCAGCAGTTTATGGCGTCCCGGCAGGGGGAGTAACATTCAGTACTTC
many | TRBJ2-5 | TRBV7-9 | NA | CASSSQMEETQYF | TGTGCCAGCAGCTCCCAGATGGAAGAGACCCAGTACTTC
many | TRBJ1-6 | TRBV12-3/TRBV12-4 | NA | CASSLAAGQGRSPLHF | TGTGCCAGCAGTTTAGCGGCCGGGCAGGGAAGGTCACCCCTCCACTTT
few | TRBJ1-5 | TRBV6-2/TRBV6-3 | NA | CASPPTASNQPQHF | TGTGCCAGCCCCCCGACAGCTAGCAATCAGCCCCAGCATTTT
few | TRBJ1-6 | TRBV7-2 | NA | CASSGNYNSPLHF | TGTGCCAGCAGCGGCAATTATAATTCACCCCTCCACTTT
NA | TRBJ1-5 | TRBV6-1 | TRBD1 | CASRDRGPNQPQHF | TGTGCCAGCAGGGACAGGGGGCCTAATCAGCCCCAGCATTTT
NA | TRBJ1-1 | TRBV11-3 | NA | CASSLGRRGGEAFF | TGTGCCAGCAGCCTAGGACGTAGAGGGGGTGAAGCTTTCTTT
NA | TRBJ2-7 | TRBV20-1 | TRBD2 | CSAPGRGISYEQYF | TGCAGTGCCCCGGGGAGGGGCATATCCTACGAGCAGTACTTC
many | TRBJ2-1 | TRBV11-1 | TRBD2 | CASSLRLAGVNNEQFF | TGTGCCAGCAGCTTAAGGCTAGCGGGGGTGAACAATGAGCAGTTCTTC
NA | TRBJ2-5 | TRBV20-1 | TRBD2 | CSSGGAISLETQYF | TGCAGTAGCGGGGGGGCGATTTCTTTAGAGACCCAGTACTTC
NA | TRBJ2-2 | TRBV11-2 | NA | CASSLGQWAGELFF | TGTGCCAGCAGCTTGGGCCAGTGGGCCGGGGAGCTGTTTTTT
NA | TRBJ2-7 | TRBV29-1 | NA | CSTGKGVYEQYF | TGCAGCACGGGGAAGGGTGTCTACGAGCAGTACTTC
few | TRBJ2-1 | TRBV6-9 | TRBD1 | CASSYGTVGRNEQFF | TGTGCCAGCAGTTACGGGACAGTGGGTCGCAATGAGCAGTTCTTC
many | TRBJ1-4 | TRBV12-3/TRBV12-4 | TRBD1 | CASSLNRDRGHEKLFF | TGTGCCAGCAGTTTAAACCGGGACAGGGGGCATGAAAAACTGTTTTTT
many | TRBJ1-5 | TRBV28 | NA | CASSLQGFNQPQHF | TGTGCCAGCAGTTTACAGGGGTTCAATCAGCCCCAGCATTTT
once | TRBJ2-7 | TRBV20-1 | TRBD2 | CSAIRPGRGTSEQYF | TGCAGTGCTATCAGACCCGGGAGGGGTACTAGTGAGCAGTACTTC